The source of this TCR beta chain is a study of beta chain features in type 1 diabetes. Study-wide results and caveats: The study found moderately but significantly shorter TCRB CDR3s in all four CD4+ subsets of Type 1 diabetes patients. The naive, central memory and Treg TCRB repertoires showed an apparent similarity that was greater among patients than among healthy donors.

In the case of this clone: The antigen is undetermined.

Cell sorting via CD45RO/CCR7/CD25/CD127/CD95/CD27 was performed to obtain CD4+ naive, central memory, regulatory and stem cell-like memory cells. The study reverse transcribed the entire isolated RNA, so it sequenced expressed TCRB transcripts. Clones were sequenced by immunoSEQ multiplex PCR, and TCRdb holds only the in-frame ones, with some missing. The sample has 600,000 or so clones; around an eighth are singletons. With 6 bases clipped from V and 6 bases from J, the junction kept 6 bases outside the gene matches. The CDR3 spans 14 residues. Germline loops: CDR1 MDHEN, CDR2 SYDVKM. Sequencing input: naive CD4+ T cells from blood. The chain employs TRBV28 and TRBJ2-5; 11 positions match TRBD1. The source is a man aged 25 to 40 with type 1 diabetes. Here the CDR3 DNA reads TGTGCCAGCAGCCCCGGGACAGGGGGGAAGACCCAGTACTTC. Protein: CASSPGTGGKTQYF.